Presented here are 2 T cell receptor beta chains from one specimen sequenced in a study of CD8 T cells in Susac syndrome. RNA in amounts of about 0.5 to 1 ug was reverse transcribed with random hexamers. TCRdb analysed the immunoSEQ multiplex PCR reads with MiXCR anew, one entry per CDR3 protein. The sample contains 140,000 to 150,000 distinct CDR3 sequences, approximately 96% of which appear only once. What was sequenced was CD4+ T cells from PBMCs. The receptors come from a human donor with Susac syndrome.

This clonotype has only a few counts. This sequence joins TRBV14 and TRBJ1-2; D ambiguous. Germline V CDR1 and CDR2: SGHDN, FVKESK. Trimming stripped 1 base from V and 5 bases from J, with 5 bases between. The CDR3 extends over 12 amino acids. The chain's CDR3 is CASSQAGYGYTF. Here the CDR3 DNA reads TGTGCCAGCAGCCAAGCGGGGTATGGCTACACCTTC.

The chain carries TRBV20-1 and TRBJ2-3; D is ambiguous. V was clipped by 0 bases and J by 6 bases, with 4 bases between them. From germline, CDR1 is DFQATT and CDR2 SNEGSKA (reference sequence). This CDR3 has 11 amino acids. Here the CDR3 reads CSAREKDTQYF. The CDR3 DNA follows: TGCAGTGCTAGAGAAAAGGATACGCAGTATTTT.